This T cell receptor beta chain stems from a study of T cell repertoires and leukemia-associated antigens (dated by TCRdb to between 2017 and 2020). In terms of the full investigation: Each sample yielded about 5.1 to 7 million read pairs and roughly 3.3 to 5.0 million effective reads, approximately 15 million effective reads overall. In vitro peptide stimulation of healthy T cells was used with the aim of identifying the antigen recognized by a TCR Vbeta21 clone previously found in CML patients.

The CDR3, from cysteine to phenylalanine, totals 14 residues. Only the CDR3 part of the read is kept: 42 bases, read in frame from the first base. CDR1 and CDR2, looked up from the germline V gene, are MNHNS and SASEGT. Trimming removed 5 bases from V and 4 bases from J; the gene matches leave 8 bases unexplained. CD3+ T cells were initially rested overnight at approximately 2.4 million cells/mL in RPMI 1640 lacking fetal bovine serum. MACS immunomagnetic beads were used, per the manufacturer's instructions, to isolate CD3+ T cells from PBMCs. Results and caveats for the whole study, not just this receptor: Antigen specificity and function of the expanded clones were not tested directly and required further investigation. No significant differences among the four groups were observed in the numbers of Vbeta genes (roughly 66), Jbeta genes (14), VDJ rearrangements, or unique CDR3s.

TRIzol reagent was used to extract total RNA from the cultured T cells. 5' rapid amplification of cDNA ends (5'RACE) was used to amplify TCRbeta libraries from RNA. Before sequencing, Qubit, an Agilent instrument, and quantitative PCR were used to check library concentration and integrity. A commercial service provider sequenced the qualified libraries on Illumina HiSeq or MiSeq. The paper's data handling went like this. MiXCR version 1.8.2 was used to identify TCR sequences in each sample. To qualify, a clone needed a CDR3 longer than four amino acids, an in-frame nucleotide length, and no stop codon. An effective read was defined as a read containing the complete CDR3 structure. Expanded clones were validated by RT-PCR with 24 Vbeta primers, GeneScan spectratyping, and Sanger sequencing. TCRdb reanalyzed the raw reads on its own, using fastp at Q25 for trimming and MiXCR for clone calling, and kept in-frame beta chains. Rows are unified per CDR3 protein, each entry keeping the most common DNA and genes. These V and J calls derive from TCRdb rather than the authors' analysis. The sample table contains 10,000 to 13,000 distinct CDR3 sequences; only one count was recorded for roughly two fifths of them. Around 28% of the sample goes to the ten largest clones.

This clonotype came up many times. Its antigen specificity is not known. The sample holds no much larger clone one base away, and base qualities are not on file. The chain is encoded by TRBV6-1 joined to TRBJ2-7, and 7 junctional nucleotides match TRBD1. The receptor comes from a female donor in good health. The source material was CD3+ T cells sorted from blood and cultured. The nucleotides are TGTGCCAGCAGTACGTGGGGACAGCGGTACGAGCAGTACTTC. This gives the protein CASSTWGQRYEQYF.